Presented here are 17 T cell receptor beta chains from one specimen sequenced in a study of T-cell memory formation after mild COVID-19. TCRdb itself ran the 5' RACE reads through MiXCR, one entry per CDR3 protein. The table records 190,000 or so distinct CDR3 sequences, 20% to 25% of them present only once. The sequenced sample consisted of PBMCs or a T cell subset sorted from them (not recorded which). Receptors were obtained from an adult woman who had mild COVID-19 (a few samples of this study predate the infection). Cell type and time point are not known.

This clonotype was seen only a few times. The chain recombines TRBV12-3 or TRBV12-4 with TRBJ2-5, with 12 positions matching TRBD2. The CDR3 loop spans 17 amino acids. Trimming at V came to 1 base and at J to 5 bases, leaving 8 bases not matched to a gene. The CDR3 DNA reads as TGTGCCAGCAGTTTAGATCCCAGACTAGCGGGAGAGGAGACCCAGTACTTC. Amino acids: CASSLDPRLAGEETQYF.

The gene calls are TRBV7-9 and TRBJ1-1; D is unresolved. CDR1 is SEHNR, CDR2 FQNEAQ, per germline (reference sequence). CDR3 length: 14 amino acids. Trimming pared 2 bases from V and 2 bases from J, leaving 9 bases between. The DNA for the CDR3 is TGTGCCAGCAGCTTACCACCGAGTAACACTGAAGCTTTCTTT. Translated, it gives CASSLPPSNTEAFF.

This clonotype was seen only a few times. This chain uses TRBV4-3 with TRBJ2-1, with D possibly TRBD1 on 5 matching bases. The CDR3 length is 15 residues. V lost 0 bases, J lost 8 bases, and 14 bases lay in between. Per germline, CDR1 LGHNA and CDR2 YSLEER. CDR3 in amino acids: CASSQEGVFNHEQFF. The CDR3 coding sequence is TGCGCCAGCAGCCAAGAAGGGGTTTTTAACCATGAGCAGTTCTTC.

CDR3 nucleotides: TGTGCCAGCAGCCATTGGGGGGGTGCTAGCACAGATACGCAGTATTTT. This codes for CASSHWGGASTDTQYF. V usage is TRBV4-2 and J usage is TRBJ2-3, with TRBD2 matching 7 bases. The germline V gene has CDR1 LGHNA and CDR2 YNFKEQ. This CDR3 comprises 16 residues. V gave up 3 bases and J gave up 0 bases; unmatched junction bases: 6.

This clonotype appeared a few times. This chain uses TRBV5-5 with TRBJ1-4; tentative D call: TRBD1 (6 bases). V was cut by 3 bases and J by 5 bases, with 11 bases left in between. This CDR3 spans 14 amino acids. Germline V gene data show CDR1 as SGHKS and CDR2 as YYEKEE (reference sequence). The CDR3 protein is CASSYRGQNEKLFF. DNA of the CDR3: TGTGCCAGCAGCTATCGGGGGCAAAATGAAAAACTGTTTTTT.

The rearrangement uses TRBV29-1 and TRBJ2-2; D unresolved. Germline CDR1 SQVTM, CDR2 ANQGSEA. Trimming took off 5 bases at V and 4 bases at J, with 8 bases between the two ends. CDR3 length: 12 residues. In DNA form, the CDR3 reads TGCAGCGTTCTACAAATCACCGGGGAGCTGTTTTTT. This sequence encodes CSVLQITGELFF.

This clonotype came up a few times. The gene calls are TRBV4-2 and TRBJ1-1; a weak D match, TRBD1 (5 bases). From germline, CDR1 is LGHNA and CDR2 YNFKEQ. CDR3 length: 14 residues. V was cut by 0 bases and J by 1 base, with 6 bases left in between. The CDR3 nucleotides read TGTGCCAGCAGCCAAGACAGGGCGAACACTGAAGCTTTCTTT. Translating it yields CASSQDRANTEAFF.

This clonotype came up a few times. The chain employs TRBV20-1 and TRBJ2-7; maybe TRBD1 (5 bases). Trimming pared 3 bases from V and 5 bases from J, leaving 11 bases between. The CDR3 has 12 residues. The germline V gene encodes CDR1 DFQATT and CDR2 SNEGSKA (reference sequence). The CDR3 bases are TGCAGTGCTAGTTCCCTGGGGCACGAGCAGTACTTC. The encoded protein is CSASSLGHEQYF.

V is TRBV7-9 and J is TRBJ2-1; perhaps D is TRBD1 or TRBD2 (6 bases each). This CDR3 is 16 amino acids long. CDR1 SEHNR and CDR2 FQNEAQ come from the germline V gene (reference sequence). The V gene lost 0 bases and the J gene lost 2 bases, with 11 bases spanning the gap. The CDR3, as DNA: TGTGCCAGCAGCTTAGCGGGGGCGGGGACCTACAATGAGCAGTTCTTC. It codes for CASSLAGAGTYNEQFF.

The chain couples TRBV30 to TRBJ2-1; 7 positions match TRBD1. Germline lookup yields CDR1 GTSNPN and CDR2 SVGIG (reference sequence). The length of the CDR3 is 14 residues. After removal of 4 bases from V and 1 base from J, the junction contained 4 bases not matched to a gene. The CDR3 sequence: CAWTGTVSYNEQFF. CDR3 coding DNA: TGTGCCTGGACTGGGACAGTATCCTACAATGAGCAGTTCTTC.

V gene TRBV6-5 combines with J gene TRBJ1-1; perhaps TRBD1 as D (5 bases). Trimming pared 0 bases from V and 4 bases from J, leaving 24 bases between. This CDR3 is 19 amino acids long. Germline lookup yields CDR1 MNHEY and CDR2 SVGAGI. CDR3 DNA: TGTGCCAGCAGTTACTCCGGGGTAGTGGGGGGGGTGATCGGCACTGAAGCTTTCTTT. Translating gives CASSYSGVVGGVIGTEAFF.

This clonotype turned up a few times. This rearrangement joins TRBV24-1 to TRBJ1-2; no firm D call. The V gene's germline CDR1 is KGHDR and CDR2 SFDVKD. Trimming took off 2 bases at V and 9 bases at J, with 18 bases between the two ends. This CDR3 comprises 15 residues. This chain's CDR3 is CATSDSRAEDLRYTF. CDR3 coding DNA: TGTGCCACCAGTGATTCCCGGGCCGAGGATCTCCGCTACACCTTC.

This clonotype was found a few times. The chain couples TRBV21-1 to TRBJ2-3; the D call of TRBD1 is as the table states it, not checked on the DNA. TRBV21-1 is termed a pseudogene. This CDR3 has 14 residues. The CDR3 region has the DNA TGTGCCACGAGGTGGGCAGACCCTGGGGATACGCAGTATTTT. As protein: CATRWADPGDTQYF.

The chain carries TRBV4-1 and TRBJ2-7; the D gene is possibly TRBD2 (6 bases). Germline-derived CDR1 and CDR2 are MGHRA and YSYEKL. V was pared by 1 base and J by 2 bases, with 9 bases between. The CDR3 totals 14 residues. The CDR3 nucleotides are TGCGCCAGCAGCCAAGGGTGGGGGGCCTACGAGCAGTACTTC. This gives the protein CASSQGWGAYEQYF.

CDR3 coding DNA: TGTGCCAGCAGCCCACGACTCGCGGGGTCGTTCGGGAATGAGCAGTTCTTC. Amino acid sequence: CASSPRLAGSFGNEQFF. The rearrangement joins TRBV11-1 to TRBJ2-1; a weak D match, TRBD2 (6 bases). The CDR3 totals 17 residues. V gave up 5 bases and J gave up 7 bases, with 24 bases separating them. Looked up from germline, CDR1 is SGHAT and CDR2 is FQDESV (reference sequence).

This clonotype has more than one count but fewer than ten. CDR3 nucleotides: TGTGCCAGCAGCATAGACCCGACAGGGGGCGAGGAGACCCAGTACTTC. It translates to CASSIDPTGGEETQYF. The rearrangement uses TRBV5-5 and TRBJ2-5; TRBD1 matches 10 bases. J lost 5 bases, V lost 4 bases, and 11 bases had no gene match. The CDR3 length is 16 residues. Germline loops: CDR1 SGHKS, CDR2 YYEKEE (reference sequence).

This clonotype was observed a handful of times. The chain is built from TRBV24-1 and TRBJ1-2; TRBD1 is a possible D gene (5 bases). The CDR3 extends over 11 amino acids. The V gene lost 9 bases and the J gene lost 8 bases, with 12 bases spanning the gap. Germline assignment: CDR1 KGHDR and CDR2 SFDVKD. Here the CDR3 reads CATQDSDGYTF. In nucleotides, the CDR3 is TGTGCCACCCAAGACAGCGACGGCTACACCTTC.